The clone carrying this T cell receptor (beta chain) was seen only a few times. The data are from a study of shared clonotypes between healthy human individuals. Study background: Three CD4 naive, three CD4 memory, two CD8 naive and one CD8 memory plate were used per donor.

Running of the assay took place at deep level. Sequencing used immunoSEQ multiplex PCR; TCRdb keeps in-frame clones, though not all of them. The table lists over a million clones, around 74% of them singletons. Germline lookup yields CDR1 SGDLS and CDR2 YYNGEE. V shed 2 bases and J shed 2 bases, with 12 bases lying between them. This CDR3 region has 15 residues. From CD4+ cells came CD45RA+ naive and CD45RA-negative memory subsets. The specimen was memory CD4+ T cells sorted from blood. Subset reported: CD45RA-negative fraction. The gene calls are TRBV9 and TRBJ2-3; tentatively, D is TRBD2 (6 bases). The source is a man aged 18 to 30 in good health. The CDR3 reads CASSVIADTTDTQYF. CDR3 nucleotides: TGTGCCAGCAGCGTGATAGCGGATACCACAGATACGCAGTATTTT.